The 21 T cell receptor beta chains listed next were all sequenced from one sample in a study of cytomegalovirus exposure and HLA in healthy donors. Repertoires were generated with immunoSEQ multiplex PCR, while TCRdb's copy carries only in-frame clones and drops some. The table shows around 150,000 clones, with about 86% occurring only once. The specimen was PBMCs. The receptor source for this set is a woman aged 18-30 years in good health and CMV-seropositive.

As DNA, the CDR3 is TGTGCCAGCAGCTTCGACTTCTCCTACGAGCAGTACTTC. It codes for CASSFDFSYEQYF. This chain links TRBV7-2 with TRBJ2-7, with unresolved D. CDR3 length equals 13 residues. Germline-derived CDR1 and CDR2 are SGHTA and FQGNSA. V lost 3 bases to trimming and J lost 0 bases, with 6 bases between them.

The rearrangement joins TRBV5-1 to TRBJ1-2, with D possibly being TRBD1 (5 bases). Trimming took off 0 bases at V and 11 bases at J, with 14 bases between the two ends. The CDR3 sequence is 13 residues long. Germline V gives CDR1 SGHRS, CDR2 YFSETQ. CDR3 nucleotides: TGCGCCAGCAGCTTGGTAGGCCAGGGTGGTTACACCTTC. Translating gives CASSLVGQGGYTF.

This clone was recorded only once. The genes are TRBV9 and TRBJ1-6; 7 positions agree with TRBD1. After removal of 4 bases from V and 10 bases from J, the junction contained 11 bases not matched to a gene. Germline CDR1 reads SGDLS; CDR2 reads YYNGEE. The CDR3 is 15 residues long. As DNA, the CDR3 is TGTGCCAGCAGCCCTCTTACAGGGGTGGAATCACCCCTCCACTTT. Translating it yields CASSPLTGVESPLHF.

This chain links TRBV9 with TRBJ2-3; 7 bases line up with TRBD1. Germline CDR1 reads SGDLS; CDR2 reads YYNGEE. The CDR3 has 14 residues. V shed 3 bases, J shed 4 bases, and the junction held 5 bases outside the gene matches. CDR3 loop: CASSGQGAPDTQYF. CDR3 in DNA: TGTGCCAGCAGCGGACAGGGTGCCCCAGATACGCAGTATTTT.

This chain connects TRBV4-1 to TRBJ1-5; D is ambiguous. Deletions cut 2 bases from V and 1 base from J, with 12 bases between. CDR1 is MGHRA, CDR2 YSYEKL, per germline. This CDR3 comprises 16 residues. This chain's CDR3 is CASSQWSGTSNQPQHF. In DNA, the CDR3 is TGCGCCAGCAGCCAATGGTCAGGCACCAGCAATCAGCCCCAGCATTTT.

V and J are TRBV28 and TRBJ1-5, with 9 bases matching TRBD1. The V and J ends lost 5 bases and 7 bases, in that order; junction bases with no gene match: 12. The CDR3 extends over 16 amino acids. Germline V gives CDR1 MDHEN, CDR2 SYDVKM. CDR3 sequence (DNA): TGTGCCAGCAGTCCTAACACAGGGGGCGCGTGGCAGCCCCAGCATTTT. Encoded protein: CASSPNTGGAWQPQHF.

The rearrangement uses TRBV20-1 and TRBJ2-5; the match to TRBD1 covers 7 bases. In germline, CDR1 is DFQATT, CDR2 SNEGSKA (reference sequence). V dropped 6 bases and J dropped 5; count of bases not matched to a gene: 3. The CDR3 totals 11 residues. As DNA, the CDR3 is TGCAGTGCCCCGACAGGGGAGACCCAGTACTTC. As protein: CSAPTGETQYF.

This chain joins TRBV29-1 and TRBJ1-1; 7 bases match TRBD1. In germline, CDR1 is SQVTM, CDR2 ANQGSEA. The CDR3 length is 13 residues. V shed 7 bases, J shed 4 bases, and the junction held 9 bases outside the gene matches. In nucleotides, the CDR3 is TGCAGCGGTGGACAGGCAGCCCTCACTGAAGCTTTCTTT. This gives the protein CSGGQAALTEAFF.

This clone was observed a single time. CDR3 bases: TGTGCCAGCCATTCGTACGGGGGGAATCAGCCCCAGCATTTT. It specifies CASHSYGGNQPQHF. The genes are TRBV28 and TRBJ1-5; D may be TRBD1 (5 bases). This CDR3 is 14 amino acids long. The germline CDR1 and CDR2 sequences are MDHEN and SYDVKM. Trimming removed 8 bases from V and 4 bases from J, with 15 bases in between.

V is TRBV7-9 and J is TRBJ1-1; D perhaps matches TRBD1 (6 bases). Germline CDR1 SEHNR, CDR2 FQNEAQ (reference sequence). With 4 bases removed from V and 1 base from J, the gap between germline ends came to 10 bases. CDR3 length: 14 amino acids. The CDR3 region is CASSSRGGNTEAFF. For the CDR3, the DNA is TGTGCCAGCAGCTCACGAGGGGGGAACACTGAAGCTTTCTTT. The full variable domain, in which reference TRBV7-9 and TRBJ1-1 provide the parts outside the CDR3, is DTGVSQNPRHKITKRGQNVTFRCDPISEHNRLYWYRQTLGQGPEFLTYFQNEAQLEKSRLLSDRFSAERPKGSFSTLEIQRTEQGDSAMYLCASSSRGGNTEAFFGQGTRLTVV.

The chain is built from TRBV4-3 and TRBJ1-1, with D perhaps matching TRBD1 (6 bases). This CDR3 has 15 residues. With 4 bases removed from V and 0 bases from J, the gap between germline ends came to 12 bases. Germline assignment: CDR1 LGHNA and CDR2 YSLEER. This CDR3 reads CASSRQGFMNTEAFF. CDR3 nucleotides: TGCGCCAGCAGCCGCCAGGGGTTTATGAACACTGAAGCTTTCTTT.

A few counts support this clone. This rearrangement joins TRBV21-1 to TRBJ1-2; the DNA was not compared with TRBD1, the D call given in the table. TRBV21-1 is a pseudogene. CDR3 size: 15 residues. For the CDR3, the DNA is TGTGCCAGCAGCAAAAAAGCCAGGGGTTTATCTGGCTACACCTTC. This translates into CASSKKARGLSGYTF.

This chain links TRBV5-4 with TRBJ2-7, with 7 bases that match TRBD1. The length of the CDR3 is 17 residues. Germline CDR1 and CDR2: SGHNT and YYREEE (reference sequence). J gave up 2 bases and V 0 bases, and 11 bases lay outside the gene matches. CDR3 in amino acids: CASSLGRRGTETYEQYF. The CDR3 nucleotides read TGTGCCAGCAGCTTGGGGCGACGTGGGACAGAAACCTACGAGCAGTACTTC.

The J gene is TRBJ1-4, the V gene TRBV5-6; 12 positions agree with TRBD1. Germline values: CDR1 SGHDT, CDR2 YYEEEE. This CDR3 spans 16 amino acids. Trimming cost V 4 bases and J 5 bases; bases outside gene matches: 6. Here the CDR3 DNA reads TGTGCCAGCAGCCGGGACAGGGGGCTAGGGAATGAAAAACTGTTTTTT. It encodes CASSRDRGLGNEKLFF. Full variable domain (rest looked up from reference TRBV5-6 and TRBJ1-4): DAGVTQSPTHLIKTRGQQVTLRCSPKSGHDTVSWYQQALGQGPQFIFQYYEEEERQRGNFPDRFSGHQFPNYSSELNVNALLLGDSALYLCASSRDRGLGNEKLFFGSGTQLSVL.

The rearrangement joins TRBV9 to TRBJ2-1; D might be TRBD2 (5 bases). Trimming removed 1 base from V and 2 bases from J, with 7 bases in between. Germline V CDR1 and CDR2: SGDLS, YYNGEE. There are 14 residues in the CDR3. Here the CDR3 reads CASSVRGTYNEQFF. DNA for the CDR3: TGTGCCAGCAGCGTAAGAGGGACCTACAATGAGCAGTTCTTC. Drawing the rest from reference TRBV9 and TRBJ2-1, the complete variable domain is DSGVTQTPKHLITATGQRVTLRCSPRSGDLSVYWYQQSLDQGLQFLIQYYNGEERAKGNILERFSAQQFPDLHSELNLSSLELGDSALYFCASSVRGTYNEQFFGPGTRLTVL.

This rearrangement joins TRBV10-3 to TRBJ2-1; TRBD1 might be the D (5 bases). The CDR3 length is 14 residues. Germline CDR1 is ENHRY and CDR2 is SYGVKD. V lost 7 bases and J 5 bases, leaving 15 bases between the germline ends. Written as DNA, the CDR3 is TGTGCCATCAAAGGGGCTCAGAAGCACAATGAGCAGTTCTTC. Protein: CAIKGAQKHNEQFF.

This clone was observed once. The chain links TRBV6-1 to TRBJ2-7; tentatively, D is TRBD1 (6 bases). CDR3 length equals 15 residues. V was shortened by 4 bases and J by 5 bases, with 18 bases between the two germline ends. Looked up from germline, CDR1 is MNHNS and CDR2 is SASEGT. CDR3 bases: TGTGCCAGCAGTGGCCTTCAGGGGCTCCTCGACGAGCAGTACTTC. The encoded protein is CASSGLQGLLDEQYF.

The chain joins TRBV11-2 to TRBJ2-1; D perhaps matches TRBD1 (5 bases). V was trimmed by 2 bases and J by 4 bases, leaving 15 bases between them. This CDR3 contains 16 residues. Germline V gene data show CDR1 as SGHAT and CDR2 as FQNNGV. The CDR3 loop is CASSLRAVDSYNEQFF. CDR3 nucleotide sequence: TGTGCCAGCAGCTTAAGGGCGGTCGACAGTTACAATGAGCAGTTCTTC. Combining the CDR3 with reference TRBV11-2 and TRBJ2-1 gives the whole variable domain EAGVAQSPRYKIIEKRQSVAFWCNPISGHATLYWYQQILGQGPKLLIQFQNNGVVDDSQLPKDRFSAERLKGVDSTLKIQPAKLEDSAVYLCASSLRAVDSYNEQFFGPGTRLTVL.

The chain uses TRBV28 and TRBJ1-1, with D uncertain. Between the trimmed V and J ends, which lost 10 bases and 11 bases, there was a span of 26 bases. The CDR3 consists of 14 residues. Germline CDR1 and CDR2: MDHEN and SYDVKM. The CDR3 spells CATEYPAAGDRAFF. CDR3 DNA: TGTGCCACCGAATATCCCGCCGCCGGGGATCGCGCTTTCTTT.

The chain links TRBV30 to TRBJ1-2; a possible D gene is TRBD1 (6 bases). The germline V gene has CDR1 GTSNPN and CDR2 SVGIG (reference sequence). V was shortened by 4 bases and J by 5 bases, with 11 bases between the two germline ends. The CDR3 contains 12 residues. The CDR3 DNA reads TGTGCCTGGACGACAGGCAATTATGGCTACACCTTC. Encoded protein: CAWTTGNYGYTF.

This clone was counted a few times. The chain carries TRBV28 and TRBJ1-2, with 7 bases fitting TRBD1. Germline V CDR1 and CDR2: MDHEN, SYDVKM. V was clipped by 9 bases and J by 6 bases; unmatched bases: 10. The CDR3 runs to 13 residues. CDR3 sequence reads: CASNPGTVNGYTF. CDR3 bases: TGTGCCAGTAATCCCGGGACAGTGAATGGCTACACCTTC.